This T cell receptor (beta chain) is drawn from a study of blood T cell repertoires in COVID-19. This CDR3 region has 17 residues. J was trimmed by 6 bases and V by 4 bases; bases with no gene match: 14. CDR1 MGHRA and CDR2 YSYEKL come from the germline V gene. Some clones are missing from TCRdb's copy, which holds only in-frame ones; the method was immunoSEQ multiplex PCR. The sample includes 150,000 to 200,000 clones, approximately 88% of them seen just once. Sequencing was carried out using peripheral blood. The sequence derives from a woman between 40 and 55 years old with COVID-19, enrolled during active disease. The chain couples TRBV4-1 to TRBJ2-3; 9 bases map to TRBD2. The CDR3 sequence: CASSRLEAGGLWDTQYF. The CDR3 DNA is TGCGCCAGCAGCCGCTTAGAGGCGGGGGGGCTGTGGGATACGCAGTATTTT.